The next 30 T cell receptor beta chains were all read from a single sample in a study of blood T cell repertoires in COVID-19. This table comes from immunoSEQ multiplex PCR, and its TCRdb copy is limited to in-frame clones, with some not included. The table lists hundreds of thousands of clones, 83% of them singletons. What was sequenced was PBMCs or T cells enriched from blood (not recorded which). The receptors here all came from a woman in her forties or fifties who had been exposed to COVID-19.

This clone came up once. The chain has TRBV19 and TRBJ2-1; the D gene is possibly TRBD2 (7 bases). Germline CDR1 LNHDA, CDR2 SQIVND (reference sequence). Trimming pared 2 bases from V and 4 bases from J, leaving 15 bases between. The CDR3 length is 16 residues. The CDR3 nucleotides are TGTGCCAGTAGTATATTGAGGGGGGGAGTTTACAATGAGCAGTTCTTC. This codes for CASSILRGGVYNEQFF.

V usage is TRBV7-8 and J usage is TRBJ1-3; D may be TRBD1 (6 bases). V lost 2 bases and J 6 bases, leaving 11 bases between the germline ends. The CDR3 is made up of 14 amino acids. Germline V gene data show CDR1 as SGHVS and CDR2 as FQNEAQ. CDR3 in amino acids: CASSLLGGSNTIYF. The CDR3 DNA sequence: TGTGCCAGCAGCTTATTAGGGGGTTCAAACACCATATATTTT.

The chain carries TRBV28 and TRBJ2-3; a weak D match, TRBD2 (6 bases). Germline CDR1 MDHEN, CDR2 SYDVKM. V was clipped by 4 bases and J by 3 bases, with 23 bases between them. The CDR3 is 18 residues long. The CDR3 spells CASSSPRGIPPTTDTQYF. CDR3 nucleotide sequence: TGTGCCAGCAGTTCCCCCCGCGGGATCCCTCCTACGACAGATACGCAGTATTTT.

This sequence joins TRBV5-1 and TRBJ1-1; the D gene is possibly TRBD1 (5 bases). Germline CDR1 reads SGHRS; CDR2 reads YFSETQ. The V end was cut by 4 bases, the J end by 5 bases, with 12 bases between. The CDR3 contains 13 residues. The CDR3 spells CASSPGGWTEAFF. CDR3 in DNA: TGCGCCAGCAGCCCGGGGGGTTGGACTGAAGCTTTCTTT.

This sequence joins TRBV7-8 and TRBJ2-2; 9 bases align to TRBD2. The CDR3 spans 16 residues. Germline assignment: CDR1 SGHVS and CDR2 FQNEAQ. V gave up 1 base and J gave up 7 bases; unmatched junction bases: 7. The CDR3 loop reads CASSLESGGWNGELFF. The CDR3 nucleotides read TGTGCCAGCAGCTTAGAGAGCGGGGGGTGGAACGGGGAGCTGTTTTTT.

The CDR3: CASSPRAGQAPYEQYF. The CDR3 nucleotides are TGTGCCAGCAGCCCGCGGGCGGGACAGGCCCCCTACGAGCAGTACTTC. V and J are TRBV11-2 and TRBJ2-7, with 8 bases that match TRBD1. The germline CDR1 and CDR2 sequences are SGHAT and FQNNGV. The CDR3 loop spans 16 amino acids. V lost 5 bases to trimming and J lost 2 bases; unmatched junction nucleotides: 11. Based on the CDR3 plus reference TRBV11-2 and TRBJ2-7, the full variable domain is EAGVAQSPRYKIIEKRQSVAFWCNPISGHATLYWYQQILGQGPKLLIQFQNNGVVDDSQLPKDRFSAERLKGVDSTLKIQPAKLEDSAVYLCASSPRAGQAPYEQYFGPGTRLTVT.

The chain is built from TRBV28 and TRBJ2-1; 9 bases match TRBD1. From germline, CDR1 is MDHEN and CDR2 SYDVKM. Trimming took 3 bases from V and 9 from J; bases not matched to a gene: 6. The CDR3 consists of 14 residues. CDR3 residues: CASSLGQGGGEQFF. The CDR3 nucleotides are TGTGCCAGCAGTTTGGGACAGGGTGGTGGTGAGCAGTTCTTC.

The chain's CDR3 is CASSFPGHQPQHF. The CDR3 coding sequence is TGTGCCAGCAGTTTCCCAGGGCACCAGCCCCAGCATTTT. V and J are TRBV12-3 or TRBV12-4 and TRBJ1-5; perhaps TRBD1 as D (5 bases). The CDR3 runs to 13 residues. The ends were cut back, 3 bases at V and 7 bases at J, with 10 bases in the middle.

The chain couples TRBV9 to TRBJ1-1; maybe TRBD1 (6 bases). The CDR3 is 15 residues long. The V gene lost 0 bases and the J gene lost 1 base, with 10 bases spanning the gap. Germline lookup yields CDR1 SGDLS and CDR2 YYNGEE. CDR3 nucleotide sequence: TGTGCCAGCAGCGTAGAAGGGACAACGAACACTGAAGCTTTCTTT. Translated: CASSVEGTTNTEAFF.

This chain links TRBV5-1 with TRBJ2-7; 8 positions match TRBD1. Germline CDR1 is SGHRS and CDR2 is YFSETQ. V shed 7 bases, J shed 7 bases, and the junction held 7 bases outside the gene matches. CDR3 length equals 12 residues. The CDR3 region is CASGTNRGEQYF. CDR3 sequence (DNA): TGCGCCAGCGGAACCAACAGGGGGGAGCAGTACTTC. Variable domain in full (rest from reference TRBV5-1 and TRBJ2-7): KAGVTQTPRYLIKTRGQQVTLSCSPISGHRSVSWYQQTPGQGLQFLFEYFSETQRNKGNFPGRFSGRQFSNSRSEMNVSTLELGDSALYLCASGTNRGEQYFGPGTRLTVT.

This chain links TRBV5-5 with TRBJ2-1, with 10 bases that match TRBD1. The CDR3 runs to 15 residues. The germline V gene encodes CDR1 SGHKS and CDR2 YYEKEE (reference sequence). V gave up 4 bases and J gave up 4 bases; unmatched junction bases: 5. The DNA of the CDR3 is TGTGCCAGCAGCCCGTCGGACAGGGGGTACAATGAGCAGTTCTTC. Translating gives CASSPSDRGYNEQFF.

The chain has TRBV18 and TRBJ1-5, with D tentatively TRBD1 (6 bases). The CDR3 length is 16 residues. Germline V lookup: CDR1 KGHSH, CDR2 LQKENI. V was pared by 1 base and J by 4 bases, with 14 bases between. CDR3 in DNA: TGTGCCAGCTCACCACTGAGGACAGTTGGTAATCAGCCCCAGCATTTT. Its translation: CASSPLRTVGNQPQHF.

This clone showed up just a few times. V usage is TRBV30 and J usage is TRBJ2-3, with D perhaps TRBD1 (7 bases). Deletions cut 4 bases from V and 4 bases from J, with 15 bases between. The germline V gene has CDR1 GTSNPN and CDR2 SVGIG (reference sequence). This CDR3 has 14 amino acids. The CDR3 is CAWNPGGRSDTQYF. The DNA of the CDR3 is TGTGCCTGGAACCCAGGGGGGAGGTCAGATACGCAGTATTTT.

This clone was detected a few times. The chain recombines TRBV2 with TRBJ1-1; D unresolved. Germline lookup yields CDR1 SNHLY and CDR2 FYNNEI. V was clipped by 0 bases and J by 10 bases, with 12 bases between them. This CDR3 has 13 amino acids. CDR3 sequence: CASSEALQEAAFF. CDR3 DNA sequence: TGTGCCAGCAGTGAAGCTCTGCAGGAGGCAGCTTTCTTT.

V gene TRBV5-8 combines with J gene TRBJ1-1; 9 nucleotides match TRBD1. V shed 3 bases and J 8 bases; nucleotides not matched to a gene: 2. Germline V gene sequence: CDR1 SGHTS, CDR2 YDEGEE. The CDR3 runs 12 residues. CDR3 nucleotide sequence: TGTGCCAGCAGCTCCGGACAGGGGGAAGCTTTCTTT. Protein sequence: CASSSGQGEAFF.

The chain couples TRBV19 to TRBJ1-3, with D perhaps matching TRBD1 (6 bases). Trimming removed 3 bases at V and 4 bases at J, with 16 bases between. The CDR3 is made up of 16 amino acids. In germline, CDR1 is LNHDA, CDR2 SQIVND (reference sequence). The CDR3 is CASSIPKTGRGNTIYF. The DNA of the CDR3 is TGTGCCAGTAGTATTCCCAAGACAGGCCGAGGAAACACCATATATTTT.

The chain combines TRBV3-1 (or the pseudogene TRBV3-2) with TRBJ2-7, with TRBD2 as a possible D gene (6 bases). This CDR3 region has 14 residues. Trimming shortened V by 4 bases and J by 4 bases, and 14 bases separated the two germline ends. The germline V gene encodes CDR1 LGHDT and CDR2 YNNKEL (reference sequence). CDR3 protein: CASSPGDRRYEQYF. The CDR3 DNA sequence: TGTGCCAGCAGCCCGGGGGACCGAAGGTACGAGCAGTACTTC.

V and J are TRBV5-4 and TRBJ1-4; D perhaps matches TRBD1 (6 bases). There are 15 residues in the CDR3. V was pared by 2 bases and J by 7 bases, with 15 bases between. Germline V gene sequence: CDR1 SGHNT, CDR2 YYREEE (reference sequence). The CDR3 loop reads CASSLKQGLGEKLFF. In DNA form, the CDR3 reads TGTGCCAGCAGCTTAAAACAGGGATTGGGTGAAAAACTGTTTTTT.

The rearrangement joins TRBV12-3 or TRBV12-4 to TRBJ1-3; D not resolved. The CDR3 sequence is 12 residues long. The V gene lost 6 bases and the J gene lost 0 bases, with 3 bases spanning the gap. CDR3 DNA sequence: TGTGCCAGCAGCCGCTCTGGAAACACCATATATTTT. Amino acids: CASSRSGNTIYF.

The genes are TRBV19 and TRBJ2-3; 10 bases align to TRBD2. Trimming removed 7 bases from V and 3 bases from J; junction bases left unmatched: 7. Germline-derived CDR1 and CDR2 are LNHDA and SQIVND (reference sequence). The CDR3 extends over 15 amino acids. The DNA of the CDR3 is TGTGCCAGTACCCTATCTAGCGGGGGAACAGATACGCAGTATTTT. Translating gives CASTLSSGGTDTQYF.

The rearrangement uses TRBV7-2 and TRBJ2-3; the D gene is possibly TRBD1 (5 bases). Trimming stripped 4 bases from V and 7 bases from J, with 15 bases between. This CDR3 contains 14 residues. Germline V lookup: CDR1 SGHTA, CDR2 FQGNSA. DNA for the CDR3: TGTGCCAGCAGCTCCTCTCAAGGGGCCAATACGCAGTATTTT. It is translated as CASSSSQGANTQYF.

The CDR3 loop is CASSEQARYGYTF. The CDR3 DNA follows: TGCGCCAGCAGTGAACAGGCTAGGTATGGCTACACCTTC. The rearrangement uses TRBV10-2 and TRBJ1-2, with a possible D match to TRBD1 (5 bases). The CDR3 consists of 13 residues. The germline gives CDR1 WSHSY, CDR2 SAAADI. Between the trimmed V and J ends, which lost 3 bases and 5 bases, there was a span of 10 bases.

The chain combines TRBV19 with TRBJ1-1; TRBD1 is a possible D gene (6 bases). This CDR3 has 15 residues. Germline CDR1 reads LNHDA; CDR2 reads SQIVND (reference sequence). V dropped 3 bases and J dropped 1 base, with 12 bases sitting between them. The CDR3 loop reads CASSIGPGENTEAFF. CDR3 DNA sequence: TGTGCCAGTAGTATCGGGCCAGGGGAGAACACTGAAGCTTTCTTT.

The count of this clone is one. The chain joins TRBV11-1 to TRBJ2-2; D not resolved. CDR1 and CDR2 from the germline V gene are SGHAT and FQDESV (reference sequence). The CDR3 is 12 amino acids. Deletions cut 1 base from V and 8 bases from J, with 5 bases between. The CDR3 sequence is CASSLGRGELFF. For the CDR3, the DNA is TGTGCCAGCAGCTTAGGCAGGGGGGAGCTGTTTTTT.

The chain recombines TRBV11-2 with TRBJ2-7, with D possibly TRBD2 on 5 matching bases. The CDR3 runs 14 residues. Looked up from germline, CDR1 is SGHAT and CDR2 is FQNNGV. The germline V and J ends were trimmed by 3 bases and 2 bases, with 11 bases remaining between them. The CDR3, as DNA: TGTGCCAGCAGCTTCGTCGGGGTAACCTACGAGCAGTACTTC. This sequence encodes CASSFVGVTYEQYF.

This clone has just one count. The rearrangement uses TRBV5-1 and TRBJ1-2; 11 bases match TRBD1. Germline CDR1 and CDR2: SGHRS and YFSETQ. CDR3 length: 16 amino acids. J was trimmed by 8 bases and V by 6 bases; bases with no gene match: 15. CDR3 DNA: TGCGCCAGCACTCCGGACAGGGGGCGAGACATTGAGGGCTACACCTTC. Translating it yields CASTPDRGRDIEGYTF.

This clone was seen a few times. V usage is TRBV5-6 and J usage is TRBJ2-1; weak D call: TRBD2 (6 bases). CDR3 length: 11 amino acids. Trimming pared 4 bases from V and 9 bases from J, leaving 8 bases between. The germline V gene has CDR1 SGHDT and CDR2 YYEEEE. The chain's CDR3 is CASSLGGEQFF. In DNA, the CDR3 is TGTGCCAGCAGCCTGGGAGGTGAGCAGTTCTTC.

The J gene is TRBJ2-7, the V gene TRBV7-2; possibly TRBD1 for D (6 bases). Germline V lookup: CDR1 SGHTA, CDR2 FQGNSA. The CDR3 loop spans 14 amino acids. V shed 2 bases and J shed 7 bases, with 15 bases lying between them. As DNA, the CDR3 is TGTGCCAGCAGCTTATACAGGGACGTACAAGAGCAGTACTTC. Translated: CASSLYRDVQEQYF.

This chain joins TRBV20-1 and TRBJ1-1; 7 bases are shared with TRBD1. The trim removed 3 bases at V and 10 bases at J, leaving 8 bases unmatched. The length of the CDR3 is 12 residues. Germline V lookup: CDR1 DFQATT, CDR2 SNEGSKA (reference sequence). CDR3 DNA: TGCAGTGCTAGTCGGCGGACAGGTGGAGCTTTCTTT. It yields the protein CSASRRTGGAFF.

J is TRBJ1-1 and V is TRBV7-8, with 7 positions matching TRBD1. The CDR3 has 13 amino acids. The V segment lost 4 bases and the J segment 3 bases; nucleotides outside the gene matches: 2. CDR1 is SGHVS, CDR2 FQNEAQ, per germline. The chain's CDR3 is CASSYRGDTEAFF. CDR3 sequence (DNA): TGTGCCAGCAGCTACAGGGGTGACACTGAAGCTTTCTTT.